One and the same sample provided the 6 T cell receptor beta chains below, sequenced in a study of T cells after yellow fever vaccination. TCRdb re-derived calls from the 5' RACE reads in MiXCR, one entry per CDR3 protein. The sample includes roughly 310,000 distinct CDR3 sequences, roughly 3.5% seen only once; the top ten take about a quarter. The source material was PBMCs, sampled on the day of the yellow fever booster vaccination. The receptors shown here come from a man between 18 and 29 years old who received the YFV17D yellow fever vaccine.

This clonotype was picked up many times. The gene calls are TRBV7-8 and TRBJ2-3; maybe TRBD2 (6 bases). CDR3 length: 16 residues. The germline gives CDR1 SGHVS, CDR2 FQNEAQ. The V and J ends lost 4 bases and 0 bases respectively, with 14 bases between them. Written as DNA, the CDR3 is TGTGCCAGCAGCTCCTACGGGCGGGGTAGCACAGATACGCAGTATTTT. This gives the protein CASSSYGRGSTDTQYF.

This clonotype was counted ten times or more. The rearrangement links TRBV7-9 to TRBJ2-7, with D possibly being TRBD2 (5 bases). Per the germline V gene, CDR1 is SEHNR and CDR2 is FQNEAQ (reference sequence). The CDR3 is made up of 13 amino acids. The V and J ends lost 1 base and 5 bases respectively, with 9 bases between them. CDR3 sequence reads: CASSLDRGNEQYV. CDR3 coding DNA: TGTGCCAGCAGCTTAGATCGAGGGAACGAGCAGTACGTC.

In DNA form, the CDR3 reads TGCGCCAGCAGCCCTCAATCACGGAGAACCTACGAGCAGTACTTC. Encoded protein: CASSPQSRRTYEQYF. The chain couples TRBV5-1 to TRBJ2-7; D not certain. The germline V gene encodes CDR1 SGHRS and CDR2 YFSETQ. The CDR3 has 15 amino acids. Trimming removed 4 bases from V and 2 bases from J, with 16 bases in between.

This clonotype was seen at least ten times. The genes are TRBV5-1 and TRBJ1-3; D may be TRBD1 (5 bases). Germline V gene data show CDR1 as SGHRS and CDR2 as YFSETQ. CDR3 length equals 15 residues. The V end lost 4 bases, the J end lost 0 bases, and 11 bases lay between the germline ends. In DNA form, the CDR3 reads TGCGCCAGCAGCCAGGGTGGGCACTCTGGAAACACCATATATTTT. Residues: CASSQGGHSGNTIYF.

The CDR3 protein is CASSQDPKRSITGELFF. The DNA for the CDR3 is TGCGCCAGCAGCCAAGATCCGAAAAGGTCAATCACCGGGGAGCTGTTTTTT. This chain links TRBV4-1 with TRBJ2-2; no clear D. Trimming stripped 0 bases from V and 4 bases from J, with 15 bases between. Germline-derived CDR1 and CDR2 are MGHRA and YSYEKL. The CDR3 is 17 residues long.

This clonotype occurred many times. This sequence joins TRBV5-4 and TRBJ2-4; TRBD2 is a possible D gene (7 bases). V lost 0 bases and J lost 2, with 9 bases in between. This CDR3 spans 15 amino acids. Germline V lookup: CDR1 SGHNT, CDR2 YYREEE (reference sequence). The CDR3 sequence is CASSLAGGSKNIQYF. In DNA, the CDR3 is TGTGCCAGCAGCTTGGCGGGGGGCTCCAAAAACATTCAGTACTTC.